This T cell receptor beta chain was sequenced in a study of blood T cell repertoires in COVID-19. Study-wide context: Samples representing acute and convalescent COVID-19 were sourced from the United States, Italy and Spain. Nucleic acid was either cDNA or gDNA, and it came from T cells, B-cell-depleted T cells, or PBMCs.

This CDR3 has 14 amino acids. From germline, CDR1 is SGHRS and CDR2 YFSETQ. V trimming: 0 bases; J trimming: 6 bases; junction bases outside the gene matches: 5. Authors' processing steps: Estimated nucleated cell counts came from reference gene primer amplification. Repertoires were generated with immunoSEQ multiplex PCR, while TCRdb's copy carries only in-frame clones and drops some. V and J calls and clone size are copied from that table; D and trimming were computed from the DNA. Of approximately 470,000 clones in the sample, 75% to 90% are singletons; the top ten hold approximately 3.4%. Sequencing used peripheral blood. This sequence joins TRBV5-1 and TRBJ1-2; 7 bases are a match to TRBD1. The sequence was obtained from a human donor in a cohort sampled during active COVID-19. CDR3 protein: CASSLAEGAHGYTF. The CDR3 coding sequence is TGCGCCAGCAGCTTGGCCGAGGGGGCGCATGGCTACACCTTC.